This T cell receptor (beta chain) was recorded in a study of blood T cells in healthy people across ages. General study points: What prevented conclusive comparison of naive and antigen-experienced cells was that PBMCs were unsorted. It was the long-lived donors that had more naive CD4+ cells and higher diversity than aged donors. A roughly linear fall in TCR beta diversity per million T cells was seen with increasing age.

A second PCR of 7 to 11 cycles used a sample-barcoded 5' primer and a J-beta primer mix. Each CDR3 protein gets one entry after TCRdb re-called the 5' RACE reads with MiXCR. The sample records roughly 1,800,000 distinct CDR3 sequences, roughly 49% being singletons. In the case of this clonotype: Its specificity is not known.

The germline V gene has CDR1 SEHNR and CDR2 FQNEAQ (reference sequence). This CDR3 is 12 amino acids long. V was pared by 10 bases and J by 8 bases, with 8 bases of the junction left unmatched. Healthy individuals of Caucasian origin from Russia, aged roughly 6 to 100, served as donors. The TCR sequence derives from a middle-aged woman in good health. The V gene is TRBV7-9, the J gene TRBJ1-2; 9 positions match TRBD1. The material sequenced was blood. The DNA for the CDR3 is TGTGCCATCTTACGACAGGGGGGCGGCTACACCTTC. It encodes CAILRQGGGYTF.